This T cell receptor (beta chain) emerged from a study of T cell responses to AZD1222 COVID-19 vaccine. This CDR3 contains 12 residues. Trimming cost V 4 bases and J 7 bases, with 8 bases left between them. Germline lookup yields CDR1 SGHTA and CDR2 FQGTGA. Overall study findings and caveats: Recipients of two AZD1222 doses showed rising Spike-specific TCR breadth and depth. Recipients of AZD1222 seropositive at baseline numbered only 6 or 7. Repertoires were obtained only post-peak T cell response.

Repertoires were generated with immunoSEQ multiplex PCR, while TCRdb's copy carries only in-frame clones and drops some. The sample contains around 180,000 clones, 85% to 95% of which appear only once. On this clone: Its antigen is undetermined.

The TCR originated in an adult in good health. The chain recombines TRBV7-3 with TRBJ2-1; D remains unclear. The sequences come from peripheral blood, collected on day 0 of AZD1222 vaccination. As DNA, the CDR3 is TGTGCCAGCAGCTCTCAAGGAAATGAGCAGTTCTTC. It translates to CASSSQGNEQFF.